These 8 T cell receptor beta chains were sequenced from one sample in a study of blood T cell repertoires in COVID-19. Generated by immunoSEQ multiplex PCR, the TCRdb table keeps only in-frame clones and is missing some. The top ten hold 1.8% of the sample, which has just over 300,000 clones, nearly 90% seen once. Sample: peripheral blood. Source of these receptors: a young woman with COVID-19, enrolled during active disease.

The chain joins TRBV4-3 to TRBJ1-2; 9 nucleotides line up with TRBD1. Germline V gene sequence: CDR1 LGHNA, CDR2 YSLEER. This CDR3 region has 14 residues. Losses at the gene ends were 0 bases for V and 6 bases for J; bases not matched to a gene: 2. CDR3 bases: TGCGCCAGCAGCCAAGATACAGGGGGCGATGGCTACACCTTC. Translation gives CASSQDTGGDGYTF.

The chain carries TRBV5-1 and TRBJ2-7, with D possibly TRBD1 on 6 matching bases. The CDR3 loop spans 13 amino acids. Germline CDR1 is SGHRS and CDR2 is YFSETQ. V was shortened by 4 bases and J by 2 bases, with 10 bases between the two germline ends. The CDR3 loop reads CASSPGQTYEQYV. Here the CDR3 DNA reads TGCGCCAGCAGCCCCGGACAGACCTACGAGCAGTACGTC.

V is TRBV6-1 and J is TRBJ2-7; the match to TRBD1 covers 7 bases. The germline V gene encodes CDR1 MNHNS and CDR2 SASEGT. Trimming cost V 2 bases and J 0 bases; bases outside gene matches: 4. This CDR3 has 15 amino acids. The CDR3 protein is CASSESAGGSYEQYV. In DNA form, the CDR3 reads TGTGCCAGCAGTGAATCGGCAGGGGGCTCCTACGAGCAGTACGTC.

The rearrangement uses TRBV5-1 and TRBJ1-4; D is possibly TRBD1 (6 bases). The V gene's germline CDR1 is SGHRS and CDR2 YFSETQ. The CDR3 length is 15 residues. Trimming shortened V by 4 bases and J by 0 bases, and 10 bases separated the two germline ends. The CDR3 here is CASSGDRTTNEKLFF. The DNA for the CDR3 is TGCGCCAGCAGCGGAGACAGGACAACTAATGAAAAACTGTTTTTT.

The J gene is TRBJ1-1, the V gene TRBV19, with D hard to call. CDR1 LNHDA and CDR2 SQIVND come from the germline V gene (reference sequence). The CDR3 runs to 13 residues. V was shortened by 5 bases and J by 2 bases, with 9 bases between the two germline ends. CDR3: CASSVHLNTEAFF. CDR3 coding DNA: TGTGCCAGTAGTGTACATCTTAACACTGAAGCTTTCTTT.

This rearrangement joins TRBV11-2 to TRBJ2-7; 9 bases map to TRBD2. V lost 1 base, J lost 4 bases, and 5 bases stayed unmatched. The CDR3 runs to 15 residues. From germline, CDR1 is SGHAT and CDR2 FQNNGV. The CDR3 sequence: CASSLGAGGFYEQYV. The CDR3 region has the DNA TGTGCCAGCAGCTTAGGGGCGGGGGGGTTTTACGAGCAGTACGTC.

CDR3 region: CSAGAGYTF. The DNA of the CDR3 is TGCAGTGCGGGGGCTGGCTACACCTTC. V gene TRBV20-1 combines with J gene TRBJ1-2; tentative D call: TRBD1 (6 bases). CDR1 and CDR2 from the germline V gene are DFQATT and SNEGSKA (reference sequence). There are 9 residues in the CDR3. Between the trimmed V and J ends, which lost 6 bases and 7 bases, there was a span of 6 bases.

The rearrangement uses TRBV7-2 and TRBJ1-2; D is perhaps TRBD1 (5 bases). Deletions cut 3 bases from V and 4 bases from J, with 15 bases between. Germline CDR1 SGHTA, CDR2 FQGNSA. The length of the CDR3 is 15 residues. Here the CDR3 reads CASSLPAGSGYGYTF. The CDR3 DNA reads TGTGCCAGCAGCTTGCCGGCAGGGTCGGGCTATGGCTACACCTTC. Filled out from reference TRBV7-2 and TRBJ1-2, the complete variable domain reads GAGVSQSPSNKVTEKGKDVELRCDPISGHTALYWYRQSLGQGLEFLIYFQGNSAPDKSGLPSDRFSAERTGGSVSTLTIQRTQQEDSAVYLCASSLPAGSGYGYTFGSGTRLTVV.